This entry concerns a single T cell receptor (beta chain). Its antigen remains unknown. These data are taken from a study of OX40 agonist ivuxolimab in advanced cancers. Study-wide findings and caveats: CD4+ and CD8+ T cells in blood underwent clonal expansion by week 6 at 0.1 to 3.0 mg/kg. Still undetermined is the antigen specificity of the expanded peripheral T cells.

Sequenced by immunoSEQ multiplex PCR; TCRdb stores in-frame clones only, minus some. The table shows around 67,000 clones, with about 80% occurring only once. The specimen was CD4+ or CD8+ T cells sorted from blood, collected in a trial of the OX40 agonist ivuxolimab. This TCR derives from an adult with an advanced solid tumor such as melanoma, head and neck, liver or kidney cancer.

The CDR3 is CAWSWGQGLNEKLFF. In DNA form, the CDR3 reads TGTGCCTGGAGTTGGGGCCAAGGCTTAAATGAAAAACTGTTTTTT. The rearrangement uses TRBV30 and TRBJ1-4, with D perhaps TRBD1 (5 bases). Trimming took off 2 bases at V and 5 bases at J, with 15 bases between the two ends. The V gene's germline CDR1 is GTSNPN and CDR2 SVGIG (reference sequence). This CDR3 has 15 residues.